Sequencing of this TCR beta chain was carried out in a study of T-cell reconstitution after alpha-beta-depleted transplantation in children. Preparing the TCRbeta library involved the use of unique molecular identifiers. One entry per CDR3 protein results from TCRdb running MiXCR on the PCR reads. The sample carries 350,000 to 400,000 distinct CDR3 sequences, about 20% recorded once. This clonotype appeared many times. V trimming: 5 bases; J trimming: 2 bases; junction bases outside the gene matches: 8. The V gene's germline CDR1 is DFQATT and CDR2 SNEGSKA (reference sequence). This CDR3 has 15 amino acids.

The material sequenced was PBMCs from the stem cell graft donor, taken from the stem cell graft. This rearrangement joins TRBV20-1 to TRBJ2-7, with 11 bases aligning to TRBD1. The origin of this receptor is a human donor who donated a stem cell graft to a child with acute myeloid leukemia. The CDR3: CSASPGQGVPYEQYF. As DNA, the CDR3 is TGCAGTGCTTCACCGGGACAGGGGGTGCCCTACGAGCAGTACTTC.